This TCR beta chain was recovered during a study of blood T cell repertoires in COVID-19 (dated by TCRdb to 2020 to 2022). Background for the entire study: Samples from collaborators originated in the United States, Italy and Spain and spanned both the acute and convalescent phases of COVID-19. The prospective study material was composed of cDNA or gDNA derived from T cells, B-cell-depleted T cells, or PBMCs. Subjects who had been exposed to COVID-19, were actively infected with it, or had recovered from it provided the deeply sampled blood TCRbeta repertoires that made up the dataset. The repertoires were made available in a free public database intended to serve as a resource for research on the immune response to SARS-CoV-2. The samples were drawn from two sources: the first 160 participants of the ongoing ImmuneRACE study, and 1,200 or so subjects contributed by 6 global collaborators. Nearly every sample came with metadata listing a de-identified subject ID, COVID-19 status, age in years and sex. Where available, HLA class I and class II types were taken from metadata supplied by the sample provider and were not determined by assay-based typing.

V gives up 0 bases and J gives up 2 bases, and the segment between their germline ends measures 4 bases. The germline V gene encodes CDR1 SGHAT and CDR2 FQNNGV. Taken from cysteine to phenylalanine, the CDR3 has 13 residues. Only CDR3 DNA remains: 39 bases, in frame from the first base. Comment on this clone: This clone's antigen is unknown. No base qualities exist here, and no much larger clone lies one base off it.

TCRbeta CDR3 regions were amplified from genomic DNA using the immunoSEQ Assay, a bias-controlled multiplex PCR. As for how the authors treated the data: Within the assay, amplification of reference gene primers was used to estimate how many nucleated cells each sample contained. To quantify the absolute abundance of each unique TCRbeta CDR3 rearrangement, sequence reads were collapsed and filtered. For each sample, productive Simpson clonality was calculated by taking the square root of Simpson's diversity index across productive rearrangements. TCRdb took this table from immuneACCESS and kept in-frame rearrangements with V and J called. Such tables lack part of the clones; where checked against another copy, unresolved V genes explain under half of the gap, and the rest is unexplained. V and J calls and clone size are given by that table; D and trimming were obtained from the DNA. The sample table holds around 100,000 clones, of which around four fifths were seen once. The ten largest clones add up to 9% to 13% of the sample.

Whole blood was collected in K2EDTA tubes by collaborating institutions according to the institutions' own protocols. For TCRbeta analysis, collaborators shipped samples in one of three forms: frozen whole blood, isolated PBMCs, or DNA extracted from either of those sample types. Results the study describes overall, beyond this receptor: The amount of clinical and demographic metadata varied by source and participant and was provided uncurated.

This clonotype was sampled from an older woman with acute or convalescent COVID-19. The sequencing input was peripheral blood. The rearrangement joined TRBV11-2 to TRBJ1-1; the D gene identity is not certain. CDR3 sequence: CASSLDLNTEAFF. The DNA is TGTGCCAGCAGCTTAGATCTCAACACTGAAGCTTTCTTT.